Detailed here is one T cell receptor (beta chain). What it binds is not known. The data were obtained in a study of blood T cells in healthy people across ages. Overall study results and limits: Measured against age, TCR beta diversity per million T cells decreased in a roughly linear manner.

With a J-beta primer mix and a sample-barcoded 5' primer, a second PCR ran about 6 to 11 cycles. Each cDNA molecule carried a tag from a template-switch adaptor that contained 12 random nucleotides. TCRdb analysed the 5' RACE reads with MiXCR anew, one entry per CDR3 protein. The sample includes 750,000 to 850,000 distinct CDR3 sequences, approximately 25% of them seen just once. These data were likewise used in another study, on T cells of mothers and their children. This second report adds: The data showed no persistent microchimeric T cell clones.

The sequenced material came from blood. The sequence was collected from a boy younger than 18 in good health.

Here the CDR3 reads CAISENADTQYF. The CDR3, as DNA: TGTGCCATCAGTGAGAATGCAGATACGCAGTATTTT. The chain is built from TRBV10-3 and TRBJ2-3; D is undetermined. Germline CDR1 ENHRY, CDR2 SYGVKD. The CDR3 runs 12 residues. Trimming shortened V by 2 bases and J by 4 bases, and 4 bases separated the two germline ends.